The clone carrying this TCR beta chain showed up just a few times. Possible read error: a much larger clone is one base away. This entry comes from a study of blood T cells in healthy people across ages. CDR3 size: 14 residues. V lost 8 bases to trimming and J lost 2 bases; unmatched junction nucleotides: 4. Alongside a J-beta primer mix, a sample-barcoded 5' primer served in a second PCR lasting roughly 7 to 12 cycles. A 12-random-nucleotide template-switch adaptor tagged each cDNA molecule. Any given sample supplied a minimum of 2.5 million CDR3-containing paired-end reads. MiXCR, applied by TCRdb to the 5' RACE reads, yields one record per CDR3 protein. The table records about 670,000 distinct CDR3 sequences, approximately 52% of them present only once.

The sample was blood. The clonotype was recovered from a woman aged 80 or older in good health. This chain uses TRBV12-3 or TRBV12-4 with TRBJ2-4; TRBD2 agrees at 9 bases. CDR3 bases: TGTGCCAGCCGCGCGGGAGGGACCAAAAACATTCAGTACTTC. Encoded protein: CASRAGGTKNIQYF.